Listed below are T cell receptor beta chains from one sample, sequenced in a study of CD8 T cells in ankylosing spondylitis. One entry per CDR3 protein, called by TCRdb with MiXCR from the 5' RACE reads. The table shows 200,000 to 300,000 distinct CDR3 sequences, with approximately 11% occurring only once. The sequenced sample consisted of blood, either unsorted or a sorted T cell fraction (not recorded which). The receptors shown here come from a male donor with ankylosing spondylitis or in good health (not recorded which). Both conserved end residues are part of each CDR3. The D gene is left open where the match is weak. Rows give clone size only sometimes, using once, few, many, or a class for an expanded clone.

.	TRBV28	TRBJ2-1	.	TGTGCCAGCAGTTCCGACAGCTTCTACAATGAGCAGTTCTTC	CASSSDSFYNEQFF
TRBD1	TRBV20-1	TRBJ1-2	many	TGCAGTGCTTCGACAGGGGCTAACTATGGCTACACCTTC	CSASTGANYGYTF
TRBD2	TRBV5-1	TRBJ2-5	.	TGCGCCAGCAAGGCGGGAGAGGAGACCCAGTACTTC	CASKAGEETQYF
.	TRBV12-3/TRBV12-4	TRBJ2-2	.	TGTGCCAGCAGACGGGACGGAACCGGGGAGCTGTTTTTT	CASRRDGTGELFF
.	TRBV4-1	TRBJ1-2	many	TGCGCCAGCAGCCAAGTTGGTCAGGGTGAGGGCTACACCTTC	CASSQVGQGEGYTF
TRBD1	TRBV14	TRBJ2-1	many	TGTGCCAGCCGGGACAGGGGTTACAATGAGCAGTTCTTC	CASRDRGYNEQFF
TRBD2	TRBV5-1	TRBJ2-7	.	TGCGCCAGCAGCCTAATTCTAGCGGGAGAGCAGTACTTC	CASSLILAGEQYF
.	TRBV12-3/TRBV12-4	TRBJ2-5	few	TGTGCCAGCAGCAAAACAGGGAGTAGAGAGACCCAGTACTTC	CASSKTGSRETQYF
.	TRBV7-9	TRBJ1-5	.	TGTGCCAGCAGCCCCGAACCGGGACGGGGAAGGAATCAGCCCCAGCATTTT	CASSPEPGRGRNQPQHF
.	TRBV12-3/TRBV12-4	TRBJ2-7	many	TGTGCCAGCAGTTTGGGGGCTTCCTACGAGCAGTACTTC	CASSLGASYEQYF
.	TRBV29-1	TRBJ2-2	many	TGCAGCGTTGATCCCGGCCCCGGGGAGCTGTTTTTT	CSVDPGPGELFF
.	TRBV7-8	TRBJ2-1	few	TGTGCCAGCAGCTTAGTTTCCTACAGAAAAGCCTCCTCCTACAATGAGCAGTTCTTC	CASSLVSYRKASSYNEQFF
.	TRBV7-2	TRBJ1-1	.	TGTGCCAGCAGCTTAAGTCCAGGCTACGAAGCTTTCTTT	CASSLSPGYEAFF